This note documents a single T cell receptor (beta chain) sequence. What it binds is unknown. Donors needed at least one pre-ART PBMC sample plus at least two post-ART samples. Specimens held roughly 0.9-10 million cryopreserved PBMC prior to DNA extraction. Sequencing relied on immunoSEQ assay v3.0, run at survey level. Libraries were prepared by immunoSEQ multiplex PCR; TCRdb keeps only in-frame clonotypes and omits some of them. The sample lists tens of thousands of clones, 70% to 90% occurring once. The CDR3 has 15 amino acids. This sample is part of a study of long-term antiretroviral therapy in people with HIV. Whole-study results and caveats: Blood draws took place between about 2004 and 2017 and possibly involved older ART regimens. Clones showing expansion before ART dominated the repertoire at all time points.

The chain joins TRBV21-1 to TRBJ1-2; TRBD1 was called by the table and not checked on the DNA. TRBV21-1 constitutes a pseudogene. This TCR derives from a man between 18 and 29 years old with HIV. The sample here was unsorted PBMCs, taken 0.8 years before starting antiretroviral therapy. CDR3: CASSKARTGGCGYTF. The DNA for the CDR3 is TGTGCCAGCAGCAAAGCGCGGACAGGAGGCTGTGGCTACACCTTC.